This TCR beta chain was captured by sequencing in a study of lymphopenia after photon versus proton radiotherapy. Points from the study as a whole: Better survival with proton therapy was suggested as possible, not demonstrated.

Notes on this clone: Its antigen remains unidentified.

The CDR3 is 14 amino acids. The V gene's germline CDR1 is SEHNR and CDR2 FQNEAQ (reference sequence). V dropped 1 base and J dropped 5 bases, with 12 bases sitting between them. Produced via immunoSEQ multiplex PCR; TCRdb's table is partial and in-frame only. The table lists about 7,300 clones, roughly 93% of them singletons. The chain joins TRBV7-9 to TRBJ2-7; D ambiguous. This material consisted of peripheral blood, taken from a patient treated with photon-based radiotherapy. This clonotype was obtained from a woman between 45 and 65 years old with cholangiocarcinoma. The CDR3 DNA is TGTGCCAGCAGCTTAGAACCCTTCTTTGACGAGCAGTACTTC. Amino acid sequence: CASSLEPFFDEQYF.